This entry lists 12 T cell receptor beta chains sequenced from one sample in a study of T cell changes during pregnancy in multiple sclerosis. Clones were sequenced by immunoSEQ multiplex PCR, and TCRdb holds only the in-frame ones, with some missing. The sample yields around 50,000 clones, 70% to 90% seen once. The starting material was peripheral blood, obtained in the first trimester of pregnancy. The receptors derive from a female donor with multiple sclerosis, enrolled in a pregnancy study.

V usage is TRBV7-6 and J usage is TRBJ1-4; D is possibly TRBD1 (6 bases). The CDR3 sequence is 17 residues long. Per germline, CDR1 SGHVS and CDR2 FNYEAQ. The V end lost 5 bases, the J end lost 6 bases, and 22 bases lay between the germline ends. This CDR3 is CASSRSAPGAIYEKLFF. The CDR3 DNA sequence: TGTGCCAGCAGCCGCTCGGCCCCAGGGGCGATCTATGAAAAACTGTTTTTT.

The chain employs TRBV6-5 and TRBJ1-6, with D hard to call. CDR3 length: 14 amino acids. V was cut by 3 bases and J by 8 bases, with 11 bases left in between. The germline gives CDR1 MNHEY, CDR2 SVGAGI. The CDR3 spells CASSYVEEYSPLHF. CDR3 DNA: TGTGCCAGCAGTTATGTAGAGGAGTATTCACCCCTCCACTTT.

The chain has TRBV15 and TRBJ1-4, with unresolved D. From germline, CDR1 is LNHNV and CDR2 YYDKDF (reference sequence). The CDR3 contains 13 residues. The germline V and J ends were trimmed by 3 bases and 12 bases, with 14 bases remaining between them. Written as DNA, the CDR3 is TGTGCCACCAGCAGGCCGGGTGGTGGAGAACTGTTTTTT. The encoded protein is CATSRPGGGELFF.

CDR3 DNA sequence: TGTGCCAGCAGAAAACCTCCGGGACAGGGTAAGGATGAGCAGTTCTTC. Translated: CASRKPPGQGKDEQFF. J is TRBJ2-1 and V is TRBV5-6, with 9 nucleotides matching TRBD1. Germline lookup yields CDR1 SGHDT and CDR2 YYEEEE. CDR3 size: 16 residues. Germline trimming cut 5 bases from V and 8 bases from J; bases unmatched to any gene: 14.

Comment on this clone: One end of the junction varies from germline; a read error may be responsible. DNA for the CDR3: TGTGCCAGCACCTTGCCGGGACAGGGCACGACACCCCTCCACTTT. Translating it yields CASTLPGQGTTPLHF. This chain links TRBV5-6 with TRBJ1-6; 9 bases match TRBD1. The CDR3 covers 15 residues. The V gene's germline CDR1 is SGHDT and CDR2 YYEEEE.

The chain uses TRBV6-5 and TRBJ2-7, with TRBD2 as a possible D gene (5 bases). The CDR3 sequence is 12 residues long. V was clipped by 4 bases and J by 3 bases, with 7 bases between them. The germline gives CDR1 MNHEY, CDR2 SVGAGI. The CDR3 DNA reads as TGTGCCAGCAGTTCCGGACTCTACGAGCAGTACTTC. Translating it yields CASSSGLYEQYF.

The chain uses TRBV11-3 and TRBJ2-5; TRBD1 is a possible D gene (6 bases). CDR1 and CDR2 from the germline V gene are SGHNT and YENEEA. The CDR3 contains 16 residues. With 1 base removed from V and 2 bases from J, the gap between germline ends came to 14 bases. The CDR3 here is CASSLGPLGAQETQYF. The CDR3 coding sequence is TGTGCCAGCAGCTTAGGTCCATTGGGGGCTCAAGAGACCCAGTACTTC.

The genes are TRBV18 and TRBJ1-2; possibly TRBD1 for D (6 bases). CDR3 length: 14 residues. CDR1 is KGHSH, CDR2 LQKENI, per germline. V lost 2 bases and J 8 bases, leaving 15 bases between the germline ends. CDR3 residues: CASSPTPGDLGYTF. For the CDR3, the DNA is TGTGCCAGCTCACCAACGCCAGGGGATTTGGGCTACACCTTC. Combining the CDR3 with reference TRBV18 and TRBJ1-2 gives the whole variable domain NAGVMQNPRHLVRRRGQEARLRCSPMKGHSHVYWYRQLPEEGLKFMVYLQKENIIDESGMPKERFSAEFPKEGPSILRIQQVVRGDSAAYFCASSPTPGDLGYTFGSGTRLTVV.

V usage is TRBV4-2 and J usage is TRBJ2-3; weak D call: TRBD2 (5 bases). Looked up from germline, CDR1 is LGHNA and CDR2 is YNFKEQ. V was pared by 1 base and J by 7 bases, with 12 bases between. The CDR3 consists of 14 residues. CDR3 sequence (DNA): TGTGCCAGCAGCCAAGCTGAGGAGGCCCATACGCAGTATTTT. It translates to CASSQAEEAHTQYF.

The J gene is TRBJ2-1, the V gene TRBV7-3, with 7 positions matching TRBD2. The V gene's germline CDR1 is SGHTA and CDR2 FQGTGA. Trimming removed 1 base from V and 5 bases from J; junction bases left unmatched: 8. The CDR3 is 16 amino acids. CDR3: CASSLIRRGRDNEQFF. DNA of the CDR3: TGTGCCAGCAGCTTAATTAGGCGGGGGAGGGACAATGAGCAGTTCTTC.

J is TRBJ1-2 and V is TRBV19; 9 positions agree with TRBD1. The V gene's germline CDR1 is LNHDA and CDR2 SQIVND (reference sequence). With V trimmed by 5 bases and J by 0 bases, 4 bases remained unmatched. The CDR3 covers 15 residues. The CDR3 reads CASSPWDRANYGYTF. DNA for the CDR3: TGTGCCAGTAGTCCGTGGGACAGGGCTAACTATGGCTACACCTTC.

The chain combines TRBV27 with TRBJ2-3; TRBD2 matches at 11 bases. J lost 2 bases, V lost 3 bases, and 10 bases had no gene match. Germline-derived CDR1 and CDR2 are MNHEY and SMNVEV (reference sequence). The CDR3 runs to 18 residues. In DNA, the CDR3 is TGTGCCAGCAGTTTTGTGGGGCTAGCGGGGGGCCCCACAGATACGCAGTATTTT. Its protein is CASSFVGLAGGPTDTQYF.